The present TCR beta chain was sequenced within a study of blood T cell repertoires in COVID-19. About the research overall: The study drew acute and convalescent COVID-19 samples from the United States, Italy and Spain. The analysed material was cDNA or gDNA that came from T cells, B-cell-depleted T cells, or PBMCs.

Per the original methods: Cell counts per sample came from amplifying reference gene primers. Produced via immunoSEQ multiplex PCR; TCRdb's table is partial and in-frame only. V and J calls and clone size are as listed in that table; D and trimming were resolved from the DNA. The sample carries about 160,000 clones, about 80% recorded once. The ends were cut back, 2 bases at V and 5 bases at J, with 13 bases in the middle. The CDR3 is made up of 16 amino acids. Germline V CDR1 and CDR2: KGHSH, LQKENI. The V call is TRBV18, the J call TRBJ1-6; D not resolved. The sequence came from a man aged 60-69 years with acute or convalescent COVID-19. The sample comprised peripheral blood. The CDR3 DNA is TGTGCCAGCTCACCAACAGCGGCCCGGGATAATTCACCCCTCCACTTT. Protein sequence: CASSPTAARDNSPLHF.